The sequence of this T cell receptor beta chain was determined in a study of blood T cell repertoires in COVID-19. Sequencing was performed with immunoSEQ multiplex PCR; in TCRdb, only in-frame clones are kept and a portion is missing. The data hold around 130,000 clones, with 77% observed a single time. Germline V gene data show CDR1 as SGHRS and CDR2 as YFSETQ. The V gene lost 4 bases and the J gene lost 6 bases, with 16 bases spanning the gap. This CDR3 is 14 amino acids long. The receptor comes from a human donor in a cohort sampled during active COVID-19. Sequencing input: peripheral blood. This chain links TRBV5-1 with TRBJ1-2, with D tentatively TRBD1 (5 bases). The CDR3 reads CASSTGTGADGYTF. CDR3 nucleotide sequence: TGCGCCAGCAGCACCGGGACGGGAGCGGATGGCTACACCTTC.